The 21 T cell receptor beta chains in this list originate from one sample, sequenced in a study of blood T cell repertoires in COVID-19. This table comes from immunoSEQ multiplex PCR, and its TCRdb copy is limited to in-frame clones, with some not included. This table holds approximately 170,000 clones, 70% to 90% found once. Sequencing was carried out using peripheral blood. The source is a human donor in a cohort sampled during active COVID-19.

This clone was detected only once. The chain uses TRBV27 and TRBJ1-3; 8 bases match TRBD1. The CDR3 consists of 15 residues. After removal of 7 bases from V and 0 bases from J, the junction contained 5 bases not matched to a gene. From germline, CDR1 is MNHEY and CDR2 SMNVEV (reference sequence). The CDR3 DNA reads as TGTGCCAGCAAAGCAGGGGGCTTCTCTGGAAACACCATATATTTT. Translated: CASKAGGFSGNTIYF.

As DNA, the CDR3 is TGTGCCAGCAGCTCAAACCGGGGGAGCTCCTACAATGAGCAGTTCTTC. Residues: CASSSNRGSSYNEQFF. V usage is TRBV9 and J usage is TRBJ2-1; TRBD2 is a possible D gene (6 bases). This CDR3 is built from 16 residues. V was pared by 4 bases and J by 0 bases, with 14 bases between. Germline V lookup: CDR1 SGDLS, CDR2 YYNGEE.

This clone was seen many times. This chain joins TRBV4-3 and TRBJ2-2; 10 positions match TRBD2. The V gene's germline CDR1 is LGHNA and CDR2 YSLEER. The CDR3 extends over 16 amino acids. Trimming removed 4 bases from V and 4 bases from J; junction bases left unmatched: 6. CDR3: CASSPAGGRITGELFF. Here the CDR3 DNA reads TGCGCCAGCAGCCCAGCGGGGGGGCGAATCACCGGGGAGCTGTTTTTT.

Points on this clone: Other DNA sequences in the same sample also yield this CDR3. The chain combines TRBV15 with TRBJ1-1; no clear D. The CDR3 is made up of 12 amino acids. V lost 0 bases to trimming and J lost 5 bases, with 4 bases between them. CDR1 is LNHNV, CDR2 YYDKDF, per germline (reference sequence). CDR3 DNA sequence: TGTGCCACCAGCAGAGACCGGACTGAAGCTTTCTTT. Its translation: CATSRDRTEAFF.

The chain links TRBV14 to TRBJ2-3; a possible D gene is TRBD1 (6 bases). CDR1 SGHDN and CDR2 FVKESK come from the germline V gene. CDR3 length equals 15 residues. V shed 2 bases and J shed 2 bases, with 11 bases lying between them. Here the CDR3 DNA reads TGTGCCAGCAGCCAACGTCTGGGACACACAGATACGCAGTATTTT. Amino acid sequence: CASSQRLGHTDTQYF.

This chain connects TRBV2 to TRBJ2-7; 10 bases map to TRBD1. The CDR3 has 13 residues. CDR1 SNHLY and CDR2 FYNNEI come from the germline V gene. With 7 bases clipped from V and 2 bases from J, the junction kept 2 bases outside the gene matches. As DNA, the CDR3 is TGTGCCAGCAAAGGGACAGGGGCCTACGAGCAGTACTTC. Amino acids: CASKGTGAYEQYF.

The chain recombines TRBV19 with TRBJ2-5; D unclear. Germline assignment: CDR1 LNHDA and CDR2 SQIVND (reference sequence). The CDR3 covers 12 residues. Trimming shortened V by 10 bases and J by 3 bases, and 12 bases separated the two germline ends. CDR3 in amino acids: CATLGVEETQYF. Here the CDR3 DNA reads TGTGCCACCCTAGGCGTGGAAGAGACCCAGTACTTC.

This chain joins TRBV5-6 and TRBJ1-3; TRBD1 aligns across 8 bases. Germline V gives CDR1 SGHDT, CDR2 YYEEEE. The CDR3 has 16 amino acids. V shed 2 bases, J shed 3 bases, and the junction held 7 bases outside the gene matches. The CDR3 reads CASSFGTGGGGNTIYF. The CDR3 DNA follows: TGTGCCAGCAGCTTTGGCACAGGGGGTGGTGGAAACACCATATATTTT. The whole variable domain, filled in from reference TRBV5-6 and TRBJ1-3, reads DAGVTQSPTHLIKTRGQQVTLRCSPKSGHDTVSWYQQALGQGPQFIFQYYEEEERQRGNFPDRFSGHQFPNYSSELNVNALLLGDSALYLCASSFGTGGGGNTIYFGEGSWLTVV.

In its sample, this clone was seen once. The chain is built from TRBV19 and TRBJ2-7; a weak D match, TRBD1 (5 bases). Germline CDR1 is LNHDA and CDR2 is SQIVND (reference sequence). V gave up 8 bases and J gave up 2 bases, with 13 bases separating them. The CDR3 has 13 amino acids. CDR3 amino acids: CASSRAVTYEQYF. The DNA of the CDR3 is TGTGCCAGTTCCAGGGCCGTAACCTACGAGCAGTACTTC.

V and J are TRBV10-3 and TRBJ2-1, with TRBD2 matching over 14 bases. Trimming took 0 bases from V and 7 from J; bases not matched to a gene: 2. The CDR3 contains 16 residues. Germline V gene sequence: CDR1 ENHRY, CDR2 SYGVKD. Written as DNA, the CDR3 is TGTGCCATCAGTGAGTCTGGGACTAGCGGGAGTAATGAGCAGTTCTTC. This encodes CAISESGTSGSNEQFF.

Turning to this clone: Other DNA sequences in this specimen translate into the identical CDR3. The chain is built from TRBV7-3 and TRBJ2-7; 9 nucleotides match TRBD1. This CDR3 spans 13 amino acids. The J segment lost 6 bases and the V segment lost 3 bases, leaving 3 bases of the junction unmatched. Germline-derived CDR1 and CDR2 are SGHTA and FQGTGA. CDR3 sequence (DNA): TGTGCCAGCAGCTTGTTGACAGGGGGCGAGCAGTACTTC. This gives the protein CASSLLTGGEQYF.

The CDR3 is CASSVPSGGDGNTEAFF. The CDR3 DNA follows: TGTGCCAGCAGCGTCCCCTCGGGGGGGGACGGGAACACTGAAGCTTTCTTT. The J gene is TRBJ1-1, the V gene TRBV9, with a possible D match to TRBD1 (5 bases). The germline V and J ends were trimmed by 2 bases and 1 base, with 18 bases remaining between them. The CDR3 is 17 residues long. The V gene's germline CDR1 is SGDLS and CDR2 YYNGEE.

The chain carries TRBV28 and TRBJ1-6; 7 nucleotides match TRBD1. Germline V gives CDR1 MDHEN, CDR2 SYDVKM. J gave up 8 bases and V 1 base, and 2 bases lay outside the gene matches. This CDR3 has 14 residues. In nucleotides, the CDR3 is TGTGCCAGCAGTTTATTGAGGGGGCATTCACCCCTCCACTTT. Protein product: CASSLLRGHSPLHF.

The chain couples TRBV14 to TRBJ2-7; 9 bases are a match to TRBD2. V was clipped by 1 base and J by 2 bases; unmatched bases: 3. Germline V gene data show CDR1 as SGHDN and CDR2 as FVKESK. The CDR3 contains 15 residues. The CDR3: CASSQGLAGPYEQYF. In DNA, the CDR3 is TGTGCCAGCAGCCAAGGGCTAGCGGGGCCCTACGAGCAGTACTTC.

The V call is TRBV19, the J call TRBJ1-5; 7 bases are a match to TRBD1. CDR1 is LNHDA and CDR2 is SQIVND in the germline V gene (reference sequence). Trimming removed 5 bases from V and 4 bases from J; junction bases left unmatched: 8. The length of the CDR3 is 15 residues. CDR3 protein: CASSPEQGSNQPQHF. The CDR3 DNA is TGTGCCAGTAGTCCAGAACAGGGGTCAAATCAGCCCCAGCATTTT.

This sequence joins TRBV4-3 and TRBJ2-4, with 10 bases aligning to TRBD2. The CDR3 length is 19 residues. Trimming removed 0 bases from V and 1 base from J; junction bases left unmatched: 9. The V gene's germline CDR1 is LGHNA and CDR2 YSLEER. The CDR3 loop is CASSQDRASGGFAKNIQYF. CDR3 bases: TGCGCCAGCAGCCAAGATCGGGCTAGCGGGGGTTTTGCCAAAAACATTCAGTACTTC.

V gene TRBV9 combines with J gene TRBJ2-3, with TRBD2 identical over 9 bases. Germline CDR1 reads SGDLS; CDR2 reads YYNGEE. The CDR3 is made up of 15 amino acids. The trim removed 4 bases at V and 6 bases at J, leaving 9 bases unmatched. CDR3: CASSPPGRGGDTQYF. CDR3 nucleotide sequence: TGTGCCAGCAGCCCCCCCGGGCGGGGGGGGGATACGCAGTATTTT.

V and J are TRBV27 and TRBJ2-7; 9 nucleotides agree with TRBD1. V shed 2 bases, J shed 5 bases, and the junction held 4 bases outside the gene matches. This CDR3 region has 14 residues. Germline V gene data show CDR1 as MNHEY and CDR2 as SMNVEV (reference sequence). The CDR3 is CASSLNRGLDEQYF. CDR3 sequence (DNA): TGTGCCAGCAGTTTAAACAGGGGGCTCGACGAGCAGTACTTC.

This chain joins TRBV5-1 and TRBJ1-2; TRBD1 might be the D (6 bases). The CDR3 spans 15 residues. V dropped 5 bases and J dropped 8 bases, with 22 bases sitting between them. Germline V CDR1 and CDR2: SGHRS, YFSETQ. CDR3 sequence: CASSSAVLTGFGYTF. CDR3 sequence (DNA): TGCGCCAGCAGTTCCGCGGTCTTAACAGGGTTCGGCTACACCTTC.

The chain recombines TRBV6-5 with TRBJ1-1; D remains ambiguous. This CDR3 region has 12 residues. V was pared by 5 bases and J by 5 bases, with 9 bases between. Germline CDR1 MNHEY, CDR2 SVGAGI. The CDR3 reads CASSPTITEAFF. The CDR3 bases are TGTGCCAGCAGTCCGACTATAACTGAAGCTTTCTTT.

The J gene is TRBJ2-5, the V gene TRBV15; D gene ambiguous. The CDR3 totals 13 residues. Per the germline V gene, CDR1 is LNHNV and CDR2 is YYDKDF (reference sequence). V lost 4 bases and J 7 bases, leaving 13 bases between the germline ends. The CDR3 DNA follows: TGTGCCACCAGCATCCAGAGACCAGGGACCCAGTACTTC. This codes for CATSIQRPGTQYF. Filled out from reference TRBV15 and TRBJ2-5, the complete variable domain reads DAMVIQNPRYQVTQFGKPVTLSCSQTLNHNVMYWYQQKSSQAPKLLFHYYDKDFNNEADTPDNFQSRRPNTSFCFLDIRSPGLGDTAMYLCATSIQRPGTQYFGPGTRLLVL.